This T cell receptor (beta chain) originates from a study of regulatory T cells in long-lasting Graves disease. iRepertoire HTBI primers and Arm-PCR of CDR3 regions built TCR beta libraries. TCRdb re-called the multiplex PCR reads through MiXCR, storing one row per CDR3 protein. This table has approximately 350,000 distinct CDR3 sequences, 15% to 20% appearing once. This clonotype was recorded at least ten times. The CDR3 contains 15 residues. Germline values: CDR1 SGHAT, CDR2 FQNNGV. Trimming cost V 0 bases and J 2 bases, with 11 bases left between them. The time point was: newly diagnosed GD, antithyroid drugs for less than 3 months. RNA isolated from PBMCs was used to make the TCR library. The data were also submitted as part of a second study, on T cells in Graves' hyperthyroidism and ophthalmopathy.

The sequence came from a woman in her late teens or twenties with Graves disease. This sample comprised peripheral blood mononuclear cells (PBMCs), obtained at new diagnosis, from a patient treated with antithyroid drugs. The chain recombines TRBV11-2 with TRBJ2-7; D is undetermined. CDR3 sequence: CASSLEAGYTYEQYF. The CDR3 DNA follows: TGTGCCAGCAGCTTAGAGGCAGGTTATACCTACGAGCAGTACTTC.